The 28 T cell receptor beta chains below come from one sample, sequenced in a study of T cells in tuberculosis. Generated by immunoSEQ multiplex PCR, the TCRdb table keeps only in-frame clones and is missing some. The sample lists 30,000 to 35,000 clones; about 95% were seen once. The sample consisted of PBMCs. The receptors here all came from a donor between 10 and 35 years old with latent tuberculosis or without tuberculosis infection.

V and J are TRBV11-2 and TRBJ2-6; D is undetermined. Trimming took off 1 base at V and 3 bases at J, with 7 bases between the two ends. Germline V gives CDR1 SGHAT, CDR2 FQNNGV. The CDR3 contains 15 residues. CDR3 residues: CASSLGVSGANVLTF. CDR3 nucleotides: TGTGCCAGCAGCTTAGGCGTGAGTGGGGCCAACGTCCTGACTTTC.

The CDR3 is CASSPPAGGNTGELFF. In nucleotides, the CDR3 is TGTGCCAGCTCACCACCAGCGGGGGGCAACACCGGGGAGCTGTTTTTT. V gene TRBV18 combines with J gene TRBJ2-2, with 9 positions matching TRBD2. Germline loops: CDR1 KGHSH, CDR2 LQKENI. CDR3 length: 16 residues. The junction had 1 base not matched to a gene; V was cut back by 0 bases and J by 2 bases.

The rearrangement uses TRBV5-4 and TRBJ2-1, with TRBD2 identical over 8 bases. Germline lookup yields CDR1 SGHNT and CDR2 YYREEE (reference sequence). V shed 0 bases and J 8 bases; nucleotides not matched to a gene: 10. This CDR3 contains 16 residues. CDR3 nucleotide sequence: TGTGCCAGCAGCTTGGGGACCGGGACTAGAGGTGATGAGCAGTTCTTC. Translating it yields CASSLGTGTRGDEQFF.

The chain recombines TRBV6-5 with TRBJ2-7; D is perhaps TRBD1 (8 bases). The V and J ends lost 5 bases and 5 bases respectively, with 16 bases between them. This CDR3 region has 14 residues. From germline, CDR1 is MNHEY and CDR2 SVGAGI. CDR3 sequence: CASSRHRGGNEQYF. The CDR3 DNA reads as TGTGCCAGCAGTCGCCACAGGGGGGGTAACGAGCAGTACTTC.

The V call is TRBV9, the J call TRBJ2-5, with 7 bases matching TRBD1. CDR1 is SGDLS and CDR2 is YYNGEE in the germline V gene. The trim removed 2 bases at V and 1 base at J, leaving 11 bases unmatched. The CDR3 extends over 17 amino acids. Here the CDR3 reads CASSVSRTKGAQETQYF. CDR3 DNA: TGTGCCAGCAGCGTTTCCCGAACCAAGGGGGCCCAAGAGACCCAGTACTTC. The whole variable domain, remainder taken from reference TRBV9 and TRBJ2-5, is DSGVTQTPKHLITATGQRVTLRCSPRSGDLSVYWYQQSLDQGLQFLIQYYNGEERAKGNILERFSAQQFPDLHSELNLSSLELGDSALYFCASSVSRTKGAQETQYFGPGTRLLVL.

In its sample, this clone was seen once. The chain is built from TRBV5-4 and TRBJ2-1, with 7 nucleotides matching TRBD2. Germline trimming cut 5 bases from V and 5 bases from J; bases unmatched to any gene: 7. The CDR3 contains 14 residues. Germline V CDR1 and CDR2: SGHNT, YYREEE (reference sequence). The DNA of the CDR3 is TGTGCCAGCAGAGCCGCGCGGGGGAACAATGAGCAGTTCTTC. Translated: CASRAARGNNEQFF.

The chain joins TRBV9 to TRBJ1-1; 7 bases are shared with TRBD1. Germline CDR1 is SGDLS and CDR2 is YYNGEE. This CDR3 comprises 14 residues. Trimming cost V 0 bases and J 5 bases; bases outside gene matches: 4. The CDR3 protein is CASSVEPGGTEAFF. The DNA of the CDR3 is TGTGCCAGCAGCGTAGAGCCAGGGGGTACTGAAGCTTTCTTT.

V and J are TRBV5-1 and TRBJ2-5; 9 bases fit TRBD1. Germline V CDR1 and CDR2: SGHRS, YFSETQ. The CDR3 runs 14 residues. The V gene end was trimmed by 6 bases and the J gene end by 4 bases; junction bases not matched to a gene: 7. CDR3 DNA: TGCGCCAGCACCAGGGGACAGGGCGGAGAGACCCAGTACTTC. Amino acids: CASTRGQGGETQYF.

The DNA of the CDR3 is TGTGCCAGCTCACAAAAATTGACAGATAATTCACCCCTCCACTTT. Protein product: CASSQKLTDNSPLHF. The chain is built from TRBV18 and TRBJ1-6; D may be TRBD1 (5 bases). The CDR3 has 15 residues. Germline V gives CDR1 KGHSH, CDR2 LQKENI. With 4 bases removed from V and 5 bases from J, the gap between germline ends came to 12 bases.

The genes are TRBV9 and TRBJ2-7; D is perhaps TRBD2 (5 bases). The CDR3 is 13 residues long. The ends were cut back, 4 bases at V and 8 bases at J, with 16 bases in the middle. Germline V gene data show CDR1 as SGDLS and CDR2 as YYNGEE. The CDR3 nucleotides are TGTGCCAGCAGCTCAAGTTCGGGGATACAGCAGTACTTC. Residues: CASSSSSGIQQYF.

The gene calls are TRBV7-2 and TRBJ2-7; TRBD2 might be the D (6 bases). The germline V gene encodes CDR1 SGHTA and CDR2 FQGNSA. The ends were cut back, 5 bases at V and 3 bases at J, with 8 bases in the middle. The CDR3 covers 12 residues. CDR3 bases: TGTGCCAGCAGCGCCGGGGGCTACGAGCAGTACTTC. This translates into CASSAGGYEQYF.

The chain employs TRBV5-1 and TRBJ2-3; tentatively, D is TRBD1 (5 bases). Germline V gene sequence: CDR1 SGHRS, CDR2 YFSETQ. V shed 4 bases and J shed 0 bases, with 9 bases lying between them. The CDR3 contains 14 residues. CDR3 nucleotide sequence: TGCGCCAGCAGCACAGGCGATAGCACAGATACGCAGTATTTT. Its protein product is CASSTGDSTDTQYF.

The gene calls are TRBV7-9 and TRBJ1-1; D uncertain. Germline lookup yields CDR1 SEHNR and CDR2 FQNEAQ (reference sequence). V lost 0 bases and J lost 7, with 12 bases in between. The CDR3 contains 14 residues. Written as DNA, the CDR3 is TGTGCCAGCAGCTTAGCTTCAGGATTCAATGAAGCTTTCTTT. Translation: CASSLASGFNEAFF. The entire variable domain, with the rest obtained from reference TRBV7-9 and TRBJ1-1, is as follows: DTGVSQNPRHKITKRGQNVTFRCDPISEHNRLYWYRQTLGQGPEFLTYFQNEAQLEKSRLLSDRFSAERPKGSFSTLEIQRTEQGDSAMYLCASSLASGFNEAFFGQGTRLTVV.

The rearrangement joins TRBV7-2 to TRBJ2-1, with 12 bases fitting TRBD2. The CDR3 consists of 15 residues. V shed 5 bases, J shed 7 bases, and the junction held 6 bases outside the gene matches. From germline, CDR1 is SGHTA and CDR2 FQGNSA. CDR3 amino acids: CASSTRTSGTNEQFF. CDR3 DNA sequence: TGTGCCAGCAGCACAAGGACTAGCGGGACTAATGAGCAGTTCTTC.

The J gene is TRBJ1-1, the V gene TRBV1; the table assigns TRBD1, which was not confirmed against the DNA. TRBV1 is noted as a pseudogene. This CDR3 is built from 14 residues. As DNA, the CDR3 is TGCACCAGCAGCCAAGACAGGGGGAACACTGAAGCTTTCTTT. It codes for CTSSQDRGNTEAFF.

DNA for the CDR3: TGTGCCAGCAGCGAACTCGGGGGGGCCGGGACAGATACGCAGTATTTT. It yields the protein CASSELGGAGTDTQYF. This chain uses TRBV5-4 with TRBJ2-3, with TRBD2 identical over 8 bases. V was clipped by 4 bases and J by 3 bases; unmatched bases: 10. Germline assignment: CDR1 SGHNT and CDR2 YYREEE (reference sequence). The CDR3 has 16 residues.

The J gene is TRBJ2-5, the V gene TRBV7-9; 11 bases line up with TRBD2. Germline V gene data show CDR1 as SEHNR and CDR2 as FQNEAQ (reference sequence). The CDR3 spans 14 residues. V trimming: 5 bases; J trimming: 3 bases; junction bases outside the gene matches: 2. This CDR3 is CASSKGLAEETQYF. The CDR3 bases are TGTGCCAGCAGCAAGGGACTAGCGGAAGAGACCCAGTACTTC.

The J gene is TRBJ1-5, the V gene TRBV7-2; D unresolved. The V gene lost 1 base and the J gene lost 6 bases, with 7 bases spanning the gap. Germline V gene sequence: CDR1 SGHTA, CDR2 FQGNSA. The CDR3 is 13 amino acids. The CDR3 DNA reads as TGTGCCAGCAGCTTAGAGAGTAGTCAGCCCCAGCATTTT. Encoded protein: CASSLESSQPQHF.

The rearrangement joins TRBV25-1 to TRBJ1-2; 7 bases map to TRBD1. The CDR3 runs 12 residues. Germline V gene lookup returns CDR1 MGHDK and CDR2 SYGVNS. J was trimmed by 9 bases and V by 7 bases; bases with no gene match: 8. CDR3: CASTVQGLCYTF. The CDR3 DNA follows: TGTGCCAGCACAGTACAGGGGTTATGCTACACCTTC.

The chain carries TRBV7-3 and TRBJ2-1, with 7 nucleotides matching TRBD1. V was clipped by 1 base and J by 5 bases; unmatched bases: 17. The CDR3 runs 19 residues. Per the germline V gene, CDR1 is SGHTA and CDR2 is FQGTGA. DNA for the CDR3: TGTGCCAGCAGCTTAAACCGTATCCTCTTGGGACAGAAAAACAATGAGCAGTTCTTC. Translation: CASSLNRILLGQKNNEQFF.

The chain joins TRBV4-2 to TRBJ2-1; 13 positions match TRBD2. The V segment lost 3 bases and the J segment 8 bases; nucleotides outside the gene matches: 4. Germline V lookup: CDR1 LGHNA, CDR2 YNFKEQ. The CDR3 is made up of 15 amino acids. The CDR3 DNA sequence: TGTGCCAGCAGCCATGGACTAGCGGGAGTAGATGAGCAGTTCTTC. Its translation: CASSHGLAGVDEQFF.

V and J are TRBV13 and TRBJ2-7, with D perhaps TRBD1 (6 bases). Germline CDR1 reads PRHDT; CDR2 reads FYEKMQ (reference sequence). Trimming left V 0 bases short and J 5 bases short, with 17 bases between. The CDR3 extends over 16 amino acids. CDR3 DNA sequence: TGTGCCAGCAGCTTAGGACAGGGAGTCTTCTCTCACGAGCAGTACTTC. It is translated as CASSLGQGVFSHEQYF.

This chain's CDR3 is CAWTIGPGQGIDTGELFF. CDR3 in DNA: TGTGCCTGGACCATCGGACCGGGACAGGGGATCGACACCGGGGAGCTGTTTTTT. The V call is TRBV30, the J call TRBJ2-2; 10 nucleotides line up with TRBD1. The CDR3 has 18 residues. The V segment lost 4 bases and the J segment 3 bases; nucleotides outside the gene matches: 14. Germline lookup yields CDR1 GTSNPN and CDR2 SVGIG (reference sequence). The full variable domain, its missing parts supplied by reference TRBV30 and TRBJ2-2, is SQTIHQWPATLVQPVGSPLSLECTVEGTSNPNLYWYRQAAGRGLQLLFYSVGIGQISSEVPQNLSASRPQDRQFILSSKKLLLSDSGFYLCAWTIGPGQGIDTGELFFGEGSRLTVL.

CDR3 sequence reads: CASSPTSGSEFPGFF. The DNA of the CDR3 is TGTGCCAGCAGTCCGACTAGCGGGAGCGAATTTCCTGGGTTCTTC. This chain connects TRBV2 to TRBJ2-1, with 12 bases fitting TRBD2. V shed 5 bases, J shed 15 bases, and the junction held 14 bases outside the gene matches. The CDR3 totals 15 residues. Germline values: CDR1 SNHLY, CDR2 FYNNEI.

The rearrangement joins TRBV18 to TRBJ1-2; no clear D gene. Trimming removed 3 bases from V and 4 bases from J, with 9 bases in between. This CDR3 comprises 13 residues. Per germline, CDR1 KGHSH and CDR2 LQKENI. Here the CDR3 reads CASSPDTSYGYTF. As DNA, the CDR3 is TGTGCCAGCTCACCCGATACCAGCTATGGCTACACCTTC.

The chain links TRBV18 to TRBJ1-2, with 12 bases identical to TRBD1. CDR3 length: 17 amino acids. Germline trimming cut 3 bases from V and 4 bases from J; bases unmatched to any gene: 9. Germline values: CDR1 KGHSH, CDR2 LQKENI. The CDR3: CASSPGQGAGFSYGYTF. Written as DNA, the CDR3 is TGTGCCAGCTCACCGGGACAGGGGGCAGGGTTCTCCTATGGCTACACCTTC.

The rearrangement links TRBV6-6 to TRBJ2-7, with 10 bases fitting TRBD2. V lost 6 bases to trimming and J lost 1 base; unmatched junction nucleotides: 3. This CDR3 has 14 amino acids. The V gene's germline CDR1 is MNHNY and CDR2 SVGAGI (reference sequence). CDR3 in amino acids: CASSTSGISYEQYF. In nucleotides, the CDR3 is TGTGCCAGCAGCACTAGCGGGATTTCCTACGAGCAGTACTTC.

The rearrangement joins TRBV19 to TRBJ1-5; D is possibly TRBD1 (6 bases). Germline lookup yields CDR1 LNHDA and CDR2 SQIVND (reference sequence). Trimming left V 10 bases short and J 9 bases short, with 31 bases between. There are 17 residues in the CDR3. The CDR3 nucleotides are TGTGCCACCACCAGGAGTGGGGGGGGCGGTCAATTGGGGCCCCAGCATTTT. This codes for CATTRSGGGGQLGPQHF. The full variable domain, in which reference TRBV19 and TRBJ1-5 provide the parts outside the CDR3, is DGGITQSPKYLFRKEGQNVTLSCEQNLNHDAMYWYRQDPGQGLRLIYYSQIVNDFQKGDIAEGYSVSREKKESFPLTVTSAQKNPTAFYLCATTRSGGGGQLGPQHFGDGTRLSIL.